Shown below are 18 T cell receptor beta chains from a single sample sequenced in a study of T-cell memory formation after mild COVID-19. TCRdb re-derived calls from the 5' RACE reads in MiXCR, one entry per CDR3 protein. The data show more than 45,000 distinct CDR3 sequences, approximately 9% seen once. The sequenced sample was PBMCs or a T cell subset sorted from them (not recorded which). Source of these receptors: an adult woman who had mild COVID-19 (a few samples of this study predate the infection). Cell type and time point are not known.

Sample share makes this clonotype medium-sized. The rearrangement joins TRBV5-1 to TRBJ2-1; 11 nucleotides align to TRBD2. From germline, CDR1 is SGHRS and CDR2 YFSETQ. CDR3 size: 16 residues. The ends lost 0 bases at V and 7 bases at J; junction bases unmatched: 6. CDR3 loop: CASSLEPSGRLNEQFF. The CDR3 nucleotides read TGCGCCAGCAGCTTGGAGCCTAGCGGGAGGCTGAATGAGCAGTTCTTC.

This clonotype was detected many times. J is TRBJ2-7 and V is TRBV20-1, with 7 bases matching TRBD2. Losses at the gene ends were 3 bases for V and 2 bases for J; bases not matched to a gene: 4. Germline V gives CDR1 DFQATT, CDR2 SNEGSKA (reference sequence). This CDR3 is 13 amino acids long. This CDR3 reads CSASHGLAYEQYF. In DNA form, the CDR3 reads TGCAGTGCTAGCCACGGACTAGCCTACGAGCAGTACTTC.

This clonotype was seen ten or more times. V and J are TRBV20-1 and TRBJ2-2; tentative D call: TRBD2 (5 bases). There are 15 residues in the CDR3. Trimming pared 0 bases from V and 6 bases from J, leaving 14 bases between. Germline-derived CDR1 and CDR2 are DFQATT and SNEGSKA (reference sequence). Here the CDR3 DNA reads TGCAGTGCTAGAGATGCGACACGGGGAGCCGGGGAGCTGTTTTTT. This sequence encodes CSARDATRGAGELFF.

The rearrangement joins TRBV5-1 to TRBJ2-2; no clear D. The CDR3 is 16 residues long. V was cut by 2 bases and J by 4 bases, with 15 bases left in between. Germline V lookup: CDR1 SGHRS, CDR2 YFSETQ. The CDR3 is CASSLSRSLLTGELFF. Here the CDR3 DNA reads TGCGCCAGCAGCTTATCACGCAGTCTCCTCACCGGGGAGCTGTTTTTT.

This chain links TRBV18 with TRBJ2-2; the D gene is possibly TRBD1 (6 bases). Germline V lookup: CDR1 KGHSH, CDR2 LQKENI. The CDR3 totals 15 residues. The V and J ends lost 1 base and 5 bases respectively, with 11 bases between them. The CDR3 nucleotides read TGTGCCAGCTCACCACAGCCACAGGGAACCGGGGAGCTGTTTTTT. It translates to CASSPQPQGTGELFF.

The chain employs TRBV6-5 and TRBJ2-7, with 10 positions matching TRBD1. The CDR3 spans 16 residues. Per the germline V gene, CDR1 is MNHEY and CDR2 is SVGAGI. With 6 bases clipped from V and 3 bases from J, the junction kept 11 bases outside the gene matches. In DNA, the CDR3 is TGTGCCAGCAGCCGGGCCCCGGGACAGGGGCTCTACGAGCAGTACTTC. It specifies CASSRAPGQGLYEQYF.

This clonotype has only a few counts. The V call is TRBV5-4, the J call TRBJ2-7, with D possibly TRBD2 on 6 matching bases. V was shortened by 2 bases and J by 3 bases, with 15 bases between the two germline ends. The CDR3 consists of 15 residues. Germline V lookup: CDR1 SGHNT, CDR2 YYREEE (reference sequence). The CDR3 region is CASSFPGTRVYEQYF. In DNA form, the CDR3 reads TGTGCCAGCAGCTTCCCCGGGACTCGTGTCTACGAGCAGTACTTC.

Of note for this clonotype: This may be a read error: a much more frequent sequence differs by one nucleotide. CDR3 nucleotides: TGTGCCAGCAGCCTAGAGCGGCGTCCCTCCGGGGAGCTGTTTTTT. This codes for CASSLERRPSGELFF. The chain carries TRBV11-2 and TRBJ2-2, with TRBD2 as a possible D gene (5 bases). This CDR3 has 15 amino acids. The germline CDR1 and CDR2 sequences are SGHAT and FQNNGV.

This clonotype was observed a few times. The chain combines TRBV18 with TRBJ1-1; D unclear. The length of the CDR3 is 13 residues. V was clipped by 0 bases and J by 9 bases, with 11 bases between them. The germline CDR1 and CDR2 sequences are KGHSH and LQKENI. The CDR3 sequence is CASSPPVAVKAFF. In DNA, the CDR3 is TGTGCCAGCTCACCACCGGTTGCGGTGAAAGCTTTCTTT.

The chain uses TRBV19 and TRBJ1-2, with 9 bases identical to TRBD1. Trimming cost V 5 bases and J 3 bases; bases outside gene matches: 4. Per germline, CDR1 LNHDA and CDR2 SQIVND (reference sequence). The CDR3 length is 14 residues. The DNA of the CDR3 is TGTGCCAGTAGTTACAGGGGGCGCGACTATGGCTACACCTTC. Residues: CASSYRGRDYGYTF.

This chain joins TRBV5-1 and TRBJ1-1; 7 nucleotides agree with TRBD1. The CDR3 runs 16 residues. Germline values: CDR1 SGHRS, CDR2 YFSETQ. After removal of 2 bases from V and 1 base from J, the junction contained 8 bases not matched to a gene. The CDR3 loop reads CASSLSPGQKNTEAFF. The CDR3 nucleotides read TGCGCCAGCAGCTTATCCCCGGGACAGAAGAACACTGAAGCTTTCTTT. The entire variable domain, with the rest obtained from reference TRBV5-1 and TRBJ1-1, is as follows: KAGVTQTPRYLIKTRGQQVTLSCSPISGHRSVSWYQQTPGQGLQFLFEYFSETQRNKGNFPGRFSGRQFSNSRSEMNVSTLELGDSALYLCASSLSPGQKNTEAFFGQGTRLTVV.

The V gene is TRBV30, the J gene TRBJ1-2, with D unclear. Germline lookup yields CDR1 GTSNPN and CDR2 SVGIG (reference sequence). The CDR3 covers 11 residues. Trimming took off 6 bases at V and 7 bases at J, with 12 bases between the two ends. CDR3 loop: CACQRSGGYTF. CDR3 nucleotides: TGTGCCTGCCAAAGATCGGGTGGCTACACCTTC.

The CDR3 spells CASSPWGGYNEQFF. The DNA for the CDR3 is TGTGCCAGCAGTCCGTGGGGGGGCTACAATGAGCAGTTCTTC. This chain links TRBV12-3 or TRBV12-4 with TRBJ2-1; TRBD2 aligns across 7 bases. The CDR3 consists of 14 residues. The ends lost 5 bases at V and 3 bases at J; junction bases unmatched: 4.

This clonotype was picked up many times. Written as DNA, the CDR3 is TGCGCCAGCAGCTTGGAAGGCGGCGGATCCTACAATGAGCAGTTCTTC. Protein sequence: CASSLEGGGSYNEQFF. The V and J genes are TRBV5-1 and TRBJ2-1, with no clear D. Per germline, CDR1 SGHRS and CDR2 YFSETQ. The V and J ends lost 0 bases and 1 base respectively, with 11 bases between them. The CDR3 is 16 amino acids.

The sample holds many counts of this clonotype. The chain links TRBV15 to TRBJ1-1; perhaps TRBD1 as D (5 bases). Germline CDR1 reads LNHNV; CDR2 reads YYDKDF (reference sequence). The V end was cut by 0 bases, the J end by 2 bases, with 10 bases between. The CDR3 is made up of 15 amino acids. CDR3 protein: CATSRESGLNTEAFF. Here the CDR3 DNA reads TGTGCCACCAGCAGAGAATCGGGGCTTAACACTGAAGCTTTCTTT.

CDR3 nucleotide sequence: TGTGCCATCAGTGATTTGGGTGGGACTAGCGGGAGTAGAACCTACGAGCAGTACTTC. Translation: CAISDLGGTSGSRTYEQYF. The V call is TRBV10-3, the J call TRBJ2-7, with TRBD2 matching over 14 bases. The length of the CDR3 is 19 residues. CDR1 and CDR2 (germline): ENHRY, SYGVKD. The V segment lost 3 bases and the J segment 2 bases; nucleotides outside the gene matches: 12.

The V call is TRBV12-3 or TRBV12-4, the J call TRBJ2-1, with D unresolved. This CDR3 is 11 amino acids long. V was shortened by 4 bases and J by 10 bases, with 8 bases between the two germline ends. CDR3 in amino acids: CASSSLEEQFF. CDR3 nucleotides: TGTGCCAGCAGTTCCCTTGAGGAGCAGTTCTTC.

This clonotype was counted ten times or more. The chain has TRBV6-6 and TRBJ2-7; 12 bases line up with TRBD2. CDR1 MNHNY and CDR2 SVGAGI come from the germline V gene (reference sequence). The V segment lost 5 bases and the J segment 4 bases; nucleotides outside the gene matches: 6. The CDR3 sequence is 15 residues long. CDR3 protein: CASSPRTSGAYEQYF. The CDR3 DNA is TGTGCCAGCAGTCCCCGGACTAGCGGGGCTTACGAGCAGTACTTC.